The entry below describes one T cell receptor beta chain. The data were obtained in a study of blood T cell repertoires in COVID-19. Study-wide background: PBMCs, B-cell-depleted T cells, or T cells provided the cDNA or gDNA that made up the material.

The study recruited exposed participants who had met a COVID-19 case within 2 weeks before entry. V was cut by 0 bases and J by 0 bases, with 8 bases left in between. The CDR3 totals 15 residues. Germline V CDR1 and CDR2: SGDLS, YYNGEE. Authors' processing steps: For nucleated cells, counts were estimated from reference gene primer amplification. The data were produced by immunoSEQ multiplex PCR, yet TCRdb's version contains in-frame clones alone and is incomplete. V and J calls and clone size are copied from that table; D and trimming were computed from the DNA. Of 200,000 to 250,000 clones in the sample, approximately 88% are singletons; the top ten hold roughly 3.7%.

The chain employs TRBV9 and TRBJ2-3; TRBD2 might be the D (7 bases). The receptor comes from a woman aged 30 to 39 who had been exposed to COVID-19. The material sequenced was PBMCs or T cells enriched from blood (not recorded which). The CDR3 reads CASSVEGGSTDTQYF. CDR3 coding DNA: TGTGCCAGCAGCGTAGAGGGGGGGAGCACAGATACGCAGTATTTT.